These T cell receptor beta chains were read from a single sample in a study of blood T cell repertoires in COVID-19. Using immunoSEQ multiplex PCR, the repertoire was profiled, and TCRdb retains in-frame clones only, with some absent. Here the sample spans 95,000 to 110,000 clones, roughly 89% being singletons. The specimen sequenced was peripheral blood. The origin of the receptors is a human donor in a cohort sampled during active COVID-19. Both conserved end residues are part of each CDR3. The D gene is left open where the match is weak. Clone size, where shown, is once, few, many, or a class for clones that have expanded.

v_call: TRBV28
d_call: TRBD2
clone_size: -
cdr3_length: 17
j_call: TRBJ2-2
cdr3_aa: CASSFSSGVGNTGELFF
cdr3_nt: TGTGCCAGCAGTTTTTCTAGCGGGGTCGGGAACACCGGGGAGCTGTTTTTT

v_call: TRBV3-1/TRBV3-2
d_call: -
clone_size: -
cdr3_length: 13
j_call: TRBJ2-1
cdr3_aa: CASSQDWGSEQFF
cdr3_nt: TGTGCCAGCAGCCAAGATTGGGGCAGTGAGCAGTTCTTC

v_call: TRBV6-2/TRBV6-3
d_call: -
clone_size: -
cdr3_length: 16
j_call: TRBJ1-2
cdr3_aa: CASSYRPRGLGDGYTF
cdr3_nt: TGTGCCAGCAGTTACCGTCCCAGGGGATTGGGGGATGGCTACACCTTC

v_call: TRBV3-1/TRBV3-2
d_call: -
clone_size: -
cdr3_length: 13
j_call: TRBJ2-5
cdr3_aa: CASSQGGGETQYF
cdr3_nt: TGTGCCAGCAGCCAAGGAGGAGGGGAGACCCAGTACTTC

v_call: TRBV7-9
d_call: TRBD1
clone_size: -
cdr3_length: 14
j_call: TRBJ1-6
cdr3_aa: CASSSGTGGSPLHF
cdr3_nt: TGTGCCAGCAGCTCCGGGACAGGGGGTTCACCCCTCCACTTT

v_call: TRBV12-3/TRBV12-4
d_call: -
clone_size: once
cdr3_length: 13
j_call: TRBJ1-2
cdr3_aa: CASSFGQLFGYTF
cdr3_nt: TGTGCCAGCAGTTTCGGACAGTTGTTTGGCTACACCTTC

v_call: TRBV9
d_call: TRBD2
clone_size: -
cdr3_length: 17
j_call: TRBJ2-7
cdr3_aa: CASSVGASGGPSYEQYF
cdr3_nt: TGTGCCAGCAGCGTAGGGGCTAGCGGGGGACCCTCCTACGAGCAGTACTTC

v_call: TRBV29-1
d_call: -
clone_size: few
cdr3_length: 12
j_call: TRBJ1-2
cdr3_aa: CSVEKGNYGYTF
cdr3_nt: TGCAGCGTTGAAAAGGGGAACTATGGCTACACCTTC

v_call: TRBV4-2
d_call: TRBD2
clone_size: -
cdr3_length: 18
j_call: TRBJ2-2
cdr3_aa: CASSQDSGGGANTGELFF
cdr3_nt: TGTGCCAGCAGCCAAGATAGCGGCGGGGGAGCGAACACCGGGGAGCTGTTTTTT

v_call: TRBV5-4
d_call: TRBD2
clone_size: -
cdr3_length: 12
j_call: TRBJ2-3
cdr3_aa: CASSGPGLVDYF
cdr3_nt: TGTGCCAGCAGCGGGCCGGGACTAGTGGACTATTTT

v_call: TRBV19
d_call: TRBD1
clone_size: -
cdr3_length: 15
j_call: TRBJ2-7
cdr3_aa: CASSMARTGSYEQYF
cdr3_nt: TGTGCCAGTAGTATGGCTCGGACAGGGTCCTACGAGCAGTACTTC

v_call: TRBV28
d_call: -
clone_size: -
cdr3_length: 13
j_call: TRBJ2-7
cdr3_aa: CASTTSRSYEQYF
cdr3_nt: TGTGCCAGCACCACGAGCAGGTCCTACGAGCAGTACTTC

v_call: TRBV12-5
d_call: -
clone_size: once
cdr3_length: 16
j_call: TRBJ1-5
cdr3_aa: CASGSGTDRYNQPQHF
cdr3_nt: TGTGCTAGTGGTTCTGGAACCGACAGGTACAATCAGCCCCAGCATTTT

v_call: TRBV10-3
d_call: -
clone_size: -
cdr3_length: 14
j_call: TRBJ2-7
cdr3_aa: CAISDPARGYEQYF
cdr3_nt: TGTGCCATCAGTGACCCCGCGCGGGGCTACGAGCAGTACTTC

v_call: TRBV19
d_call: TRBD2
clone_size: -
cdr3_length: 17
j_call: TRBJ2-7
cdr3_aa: CASSISASGASSYEQYF
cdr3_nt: TGTGCCAGTAGTATATCGGCTAGCGGGGCTAGCTCCTACGAGCAGTACTTC